Listed below are T cell receptor beta chains from one sample, sequenced in a study of post-analysis software for immune sequencing data. TCRdb recomputed calls from the PCR reads with MiXCR, one row per CDR3 protein. The table lists about 820,000 distinct CDR3 sequences, around 50% of them singletons, with over 4% in the top ten. Specimen: blood. These receptor sequences come from a girl between 5 and 17 years old with multiple sclerosis. Each CDR3 is given with its conserved first and last residue. Fields, in order: V gene, clone size, D gene, J gene, CDR3 protein, CDR3 DNA. The D gene is left open where the match is weak. A row's size may be missing; if present it is once, few, many or a size class.

v_call: TRBV20-1
clone_size: -
d_call: TRBD2
j_call: TRBJ2-5
cdr3_aa: CSARGGTSGAQETQYF
cdr3_nt: TGCAGTGCTAGAGGCGGAACTAGCGGGGCCCAAGAGACCCAGTACTTC

v_call: TRBV29-1
clone_size: -
d_call: TRBD2
j_call: TRBJ2-7
cdr3_aa: CSVRQRGDSYEQYF
cdr3_nt: TGCAGCGTTAGACAGCGGGGGGACTCCTACGAGCAGTACTTC

v_call: TRBV3-1
clone_size: -
d_call: -
j_call: TRBJ2-5
cdr3_aa: CASRLRGRETQYF
cdr3_nt: TGTGCCAGCAGGTTGCGAGGTCGAGAGACCCAGTACTTC

v_call: TRBV10-3
clone_size: -
d_call: TRBD2
j_call: TRBJ2-5
cdr3_aa: CAISDYGTSGKTFQETQYF
cdr3_nt: TGTGCCATCAGTGACTACGGGACTAGCGGGAAAACCTTCCAAGAGACCCAGTACTTC

v_call: TRBV6-1
clone_size: -
d_call: TRBD1
j_call: TRBJ2-5
cdr3_aa: CANRPGQGHETQYF
cdr3_nt: TGTGCCAACAGACCGGGACAGGGGCATGAGACCCAGTACTTC

v_call: TRBV9
clone_size: few
d_call: -
j_call: TRBJ2-6
cdr3_aa: CASSPRMGPGANVLTF
cdr3_nt: TGTGCCAGCAGCCCCCGAATGGGGCCTGGGGCCAACGTCCTGACTTTC

v_call: TRBV2
clone_size: few
d_call: TRBD2
j_call: TRBJ2-4
cdr3_aa: CASGLAGVIQYF
cdr3_nt: TGTGCCAGCGGACTAGCGGGAGTCATTCAGTACTTC

v_call: TRBV10-3
clone_size: -
d_call: TRBD1
j_call: TRBJ1-1
cdr3_aa: CAISETGTGATSSEAFF
cdr3_nt: TGTGCCATCAGTGAGACCGGGACAGGGGCGACGTCTTCCGAAGCTTTCTTT

v_call: TRBV29-1
clone_size: many
d_call: TRBD2
j_call: TRBJ2-7
cdr3_aa: CSVLAEAYEQYF
cdr3_nt: TGCAGCGTTCTAGCGGAGGCCTACGAGCAGTACTTC

v_call: TRBV2
clone_size: -
d_call: -
j_call: TRBJ2-3
cdr3_aa: CARTRAAAFTDTQYF
cdr3_nt: TGTGCCCGCACCCGGGCCGCCGCCTTCACAGATACGCAGTATTTT

v_call: TRBV12-3/TRBV12-4
clone_size: -
d_call: -
j_call: TRBJ1-5
cdr3_aa: CASSLALGGRDNQPQHF
cdr3_nt: TGTGCCAGCAGTTTAGCGCTGGGGGGACGAGACAATCAGCCCCAGCATTTT

v_call: TRBV5-1
clone_size: -
d_call: -
j_call: TRBJ1-5
cdr3_aa: CASSFWGGNQPQHF
cdr3_nt: TGCGCCAGCAGCTTTTGGGGGGGCAATCAGCCCCAGCATTTT

v_call: TRBV20-1
clone_size: few
d_call: -
j_call: TRBJ2-4
cdr3_aa: CSAMTPGSNIQYF
cdr3_nt: TGCAGTGCTATGACACCAGGGTCAAACATTCAGTACTTC

v_call: TRBV7-6
clone_size: few
d_call: TRBD2
j_call: TRBJ2-1
cdr3_aa: CASSQSGLAGFNEQFF
cdr3_nt: TGTGCCAGCAGCCAGTCGGGACTAGCGGGTTTCAATGAGCAGTTCTTC

v_call: TRBV19
clone_size: -
d_call: TRBD1
j_call: TRBJ1-5
cdr3_aa: CASSSQTGLGGQPQHF
cdr3_nt: TGTGCCAGTAGTAGCCAGACAGGGTTAGGCGGTCAGCCCCAGCATTTT

v_call: TRBV3-1
clone_size: -
d_call: TRBD1
j_call: TRBJ1-2
cdr3_aa: CASSRTGGTNYGYTF
cdr3_nt: TGTGCCAGCAGCCGGACAGGGGGTACCAACTATGGCTACACCTTC

v_call: TRBV29-1
clone_size: -
d_call: TRBD1
j_call: TRBJ2-1
cdr3_aa: CSVVGQNYNEQFF
cdr3_nt: TGCAGCGTTGTGGGACAGAACTACAATGAGCAGTTCTTC

v_call: TRBV12-3/TRBV12-4
clone_size: -
d_call: TRBD2
j_call: TRBJ2-1
cdr3_aa: CASSLVSLAGFNEQFF
cdr3_nt: TGTGCCAGCAGTCTAGTATCTCTAGCGGGATTTAATGAGCAGTTCTTC

v_call: TRBV6-5
clone_size: -
d_call: TRBD1
j_call: TRBJ2-7
cdr3_aa: CASRPGQEAYEQYF
cdr3_nt: TGTGCCAGCAGACCGGGACAGGAGGCCTACGAGCAGTACTTC

v_call: TRBV5-6
clone_size: few
d_call: -
j_call: TRBJ2-4
cdr3_aa: CANSPHWGDLTQYF
cdr3_nt: TGTGCCAACAGCCCACATTGGGGAGATCTTACCCAGTACTTC

v_call: TRBV7-9
clone_size: -
d_call: -
j_call: TRBJ2-5
cdr3_aa: CASSPHSLKQETQYF
cdr3_nt: TGTGCCAGCAGCCCCCACTCATTGAAACAAGAGACCCAGTACTTC

v_call: TRBV27
clone_size: -
d_call: TRBD1
j_call: TRBJ1-1
cdr3_aa: CASSTDRGHTEAFF
cdr3_nt: TGTGCCAGCAGTACGGACAGGGGGCACACTGAAGCTTTCTTT

v_call: TRBV18
clone_size: -
d_call: TRBD2
j_call: TRBJ2-1
cdr3_aa: CASSPLKGLAGRSSYNEQFF
cdr3_nt: TGTGCCAGCTCACCACTAAAGGGACTAGCGGGGCGTAGCTCCTACAATGAGCAGTTCTTC

v_call: TRBV6-9
clone_size: -
d_call: -
j_call: TRBJ2-5
cdr3_aa: CASSFQGKETQYF
cdr3_nt: TGTGCCAGCAGTTTCCAGGGTAAAGAGACCCAGTACTTC

v_call: TRBV7-9
clone_size: -
d_call: TRBD1
j_call: TRBJ2-5
cdr3_aa: CASSLGDRWEETQYF
cdr3_nt: TGTGCCAGCAGCTTAGGGGACAGGTGGGAAGAGACCCAGTACTTC

v_call: TRBV29-1
clone_size: -
d_call: TRBD1
j_call: TRBJ2-1
cdr3_aa: CSGVQGVWYNEQFF
cdr3_nt: TGCAGCGGTGTTCAGGGGGTATGGTACAATGAGCAGTTCTTC

v_call: TRBV4-1
clone_size: -
d_call: TRBD2
j_call: TRBJ2-3
cdr3_aa: CASSQSSSGRGGTDTQYF
cdr3_nt: TGCGCCAGCAGCCAATCGTCTAGCGGGAGGGGAGGCACAGATACGCAGTATTTT

v_call: TRBV7-6
clone_size: -
d_call: -
j_call: TRBJ2-7
cdr3_aa: CASSLELSGSSSCEQYF
cdr3_nt: TGTGCCAGCAGCCTAGAGTTATCAGGAAGCTCATCCTGCGAGCAGTACTTC

v_call: TRBV7-3
clone_size: -
d_call: -
j_call: TRBJ1-1
cdr3_aa: CASSLYAQNTEAFF
cdr3_nt: TGTGCCAGCAGCTTATACGCCCAGAACACTGAAGCTTTCTTT

v_call: TRBV12-5
clone_size: -
d_call: TRBD1
j_call: TRBJ1-2
cdr3_aa: CASLRTQGDGYTF
cdr3_nt: TGTGCTAGCCTGAGGACCCAGGGGGATGGCTACACCTTC

v_call: TRBV5-1
clone_size: once
d_call: -
j_call: TRBJ2-7
cdr3_aa: CASSLRGVPLSYEQYF
cdr3_nt: TGCGCCAGCAGCTTGAGGGGGGTGCCCCTCTCCTACGAGCAGTACTTC

v_call: TRBV28
clone_size: -
d_call: TRBD1
j_call: TRBJ1-2
cdr3_aa: CASSTWTGNYGYTF
cdr3_nt: TGTGCCAGCAGTACCTGGACAGGGAACTATGGCTACACCTTC

v_call: TRBV5-6
clone_size: few
d_call: -
j_call: TRBJ2-5
cdr3_aa: CASSFLHQETQYF
cdr3_nt: TGTGCCAGCAGCTTTTTACACCAAGAGACCCAGTACTTC

v_call: TRBV29-1
clone_size: few
d_call: TRBD2
j_call: TRBJ2-2
cdr3_aa: CSVVPLSSGAGLGELFF
cdr3_nt: TGCAGCGTTGTCCCTCTTTCTAGCGGGGCTGGGTTGGGGGAGCTGTTTTTT

v_call: TRBV20-1
clone_size: few
d_call: -
j_call: TRBJ2-7
cdr3_aa: CSASGSVYEQYF
cdr3_nt: TGCAGTGCTAGCGGGAGTGTCTACGAGCAGTACTTC

v_call: TRBV11-2
clone_size: -
d_call: -
j_call: TRBJ2-4
cdr3_aa: CASSTLRQLKNIQYF
cdr3_nt: TGTGCCAGCAGCACTCTCCGTCAACTCAAAAACATTCAGTACTTC

v_call: TRBV7-3
clone_size: -
d_call: TRBD2
j_call: TRBJ2-2
cdr3_aa: CASSASGGASAGELFF
cdr3_nt: TGTGCCAGCAGCGCTAGCGGGGGGGCCTCGGCCGGGGAGCTGTTTTTT

v_call: TRBV9
clone_size: -
d_call: TRBD2
j_call: TRBJ2-3
cdr3_aa: CASDPGTSGITSTDTQYF
cdr3_nt: TGTGCCAGCGATCCCGGGACTAGCGGTATTACTTCCACAGATACGCAGTATTTT

v_call: TRBV2
clone_size: few
d_call: TRBD1
j_call: TRBJ2-1
cdr3_aa: CASREVTLTGGNEQFF
cdr3_nt: TGTGCCAGCAGGGAAGTCACACTCACAGGGGGGAATGAGCAGTTCTTC

v_call: TRBV20-1
clone_size: few
d_call: TRBD2
j_call: TRBJ2-3
cdr3_aa: CSAGDRLAGTTDTQYF
cdr3_nt: TGCAGTGCTGGGGATAGACTAGCGGGGACCACAGATACGCAGTATTTT

v_call: TRBV7-6
clone_size: -
d_call: -
j_call: TRBJ2-7
cdr3_aa: CASSPRGTDTYEQYF
cdr3_nt: TGTGCCAGCAGCCCGCGCGGGACAGACACCTACGAGCAGTACTTC

v_call: TRBV12-5
clone_size: -
d_call: TRBD2
j_call: TRBJ2-1
cdr3_aa: CASGLVTSGGFF
cdr3_nt: TGTGCTAGTGGTTTGGTAACTAGCGGGGGGTTCTTC

v_call: TRBV30
clone_size: -
d_call: -
j_call: TRBJ2-7
cdr3_aa: CAWAEGFTYEQYF
cdr3_nt: TGTGCCTGGGCGGAGGGGTTCACCTACGAGCAGTACTTC

v_call: TRBV12-3/TRBV12-4
clone_size: -
d_call: TRBD1
j_call: TRBJ2-4
cdr3_aa: CASSARRALQGNIQYF
cdr3_nt: TGTGCCAGCAGTGCACGGCGAGCCCTACAGGGGAACATTCAGTACTTC

v_call: TRBV4-1
clone_size: few
d_call: -
j_call: TRBJ2-7
cdr3_aa: CASSHTQGEGEQYF
cdr3_nt: TGCGCCAGCAGCCATACCCAGGGGGAGGGCGAGCAGTACTTC

v_call: TRBV29-1
clone_size: -
d_call: -
j_call: TRBJ2-3
cdr3_aa: CSVGVGAEDTQYF
cdr3_nt: TGCAGCGTTGGAGTAGGGGCCGAGGATACGCAGTATTTT

v_call: TRBV5-1
clone_size: few
d_call: TRBD1
j_call: TRBJ1-6
cdr3_aa: CASSRGQGWDSPLHF
cdr3_nt: TGCGCCAGCAGCAGGGGACAGGGATGGGATTCACCCCTCCACTTT

v_call: TRBV29-1
clone_size: once
d_call: TRBD2
j_call: TRBJ2-1
cdr3_aa: CSVARRLAGRSYNEQFF
cdr3_nt: TGCAGCGTTGCCCGGAGACTAGCGGGTCGCTCCTACAATGAGCAGTTCTTC

v_call: TRBV15
clone_size: once
d_call: -
j_call: TRBJ1-5
cdr3_aa: CATSRDLRASNQPQHF
cdr3_nt: TGTGCCACCAGCAGAGATCTCCGGGCCAGCAATCAGCCCCAGCATTTT